A single sample gave rise to the 27 T cell receptor beta chains below, sequenced in a study of T cells in Graves' hyperthyroidism and ophthalmopathy (dated by TCRdb to the late 2010s). The protocol used for the library was multiplex PCR. Sequencer: Illumina HiSeq 2000. The TCR beta CDR3 regions were amplified from RNA transcripts. The TCR CDR3 was subjected to a first round of RT-PCR using the HTBI primer set and the Qiagen OneStep RT-PCR kit. TCRdb handled the public reads itself, with Q25 trimming in fastp and clone calling in MiXCR, and kept productive beta chains. Identical CDR3 protein sequences are pooled into one entry, listed with their most common genes and DNA. The sample table holds a few hundred thousand distinct CDR3 sequences, of which more than 15% were seen once. More than 3% of the sample is held by the ten biggest clonotypes. The material sequenced was blood. The receptors stem from a woman in her thirties or forties with Graves' ophthalmopathy.

The genes are TRBV4-1 and TRBJ2-1; the match to TRBD2 covers 10 bases. Germline V gene data show CDR1 as MGHRA and CDR2 as YSYEKL. This CDR3 has 18 residues. V was pared by 6 bases and J by 5 bases, with 16 bases of the junction left unmatched. The CDR3 nucleotides read TGCGCCAGCAGGCAGGGGCCGCTTGTTAGCGGGAGGCACAATGAGCAGTTCTTC. Protein product: CASRQGPLVSGRHNEQFF.

The sample holds many counts of this clonotype. The chain couples TRBV2 to TRBJ2-5; 10 nucleotides agree with TRBD2. Looked up from germline, CDR1 is SNHLY and CDR2 is FYNNEI. The junction had 14 bases not matched to a gene; V was cut back by 5 bases and J by 5 bases. The CDR3 spans 17 residues. Here the CDR3 reads CASSTPGTSAQGETQYF. The CDR3 bases are TGTGCCAGCAGTACTCCCGGGACTAGCGCCCAAGGGGAGACCCAGTACTTC.

The rearrangement uses TRBV29-1 and TRBJ2-3, with 7 bases lining up with TRBD2. V lost 3 bases, J lost 3 bases, and 6 bases stayed unmatched. The CDR3 contains 14 residues. CDR1 and CDR2 (germline): SQVTM, ANQGSEA. CDR3 nucleotide sequence: TGCAGCGTTGAGATGGCGCGGGGGACAGATACGCAGTATTTT. Translating gives CSVEMARGTDTQYF.

This clonotype has a count of ten or more. The CDR3 DNA follows: TGCAGCGTTGAAGGGGGCAATAGAGAGACCCAGTACTTC. Its translation is CSVEGGNRETQYF. The chain is built from TRBV29-1 and TRBJ2-5; TRBD1 might be the D (5 bases). There are 13 residues in the CDR3. V was clipped by 1 base and J by 4 bases, with 10 bases between them. CDR1 SQVTM and CDR2 ANQGSEA come from the germline V gene.

The table lists this clonotype with a few counts. J is TRBJ2-7 and V is TRBV2; TRBD1 matches at 10 bases. CDR1 is SNHLY, CDR2 FYNNEI, per germline. This CDR3 has 14 amino acids. The V and J ends lost 11 bases and 1 base, in that order; junction bases with no gene match: 8. CDR3 in DNA: TGTGCCGGCTCTCGGGACAGGGGATCCTACGAGCAGTACTTC. Translated: CAGSRDRGSYEQYF.

This clonotype turned up a few times. CDR3 residues: CASSYTGSEQYF. CDR3 in DNA: TGTGCCAGCAGTTACACAGGCTCCGAGCAGTACTTC. The chain joins TRBV6-6 to TRBJ2-7; possibly TRBD1 for D (5 bases). V was clipped by 2 bases and J by 6 bases, with 8 bases between them. CDR3 length: 12 amino acids. Germline V gene lookup returns CDR1 MNHNY and CDR2 SVGAGI (reference sequence).

This clonotype was picked up many times. V is TRBV12-3 or TRBV12-4 and J is TRBJ2-1; 10 nucleotides line up with TRBD2. There are 15 residues in the CDR3. V shed 6 bases and J 4 bases; nucleotides not matched to a gene: 6. In nucleotides, the CDR3 is TGTGCCAGCAGGACCCCTAGCGGGAGTTACAATGAGCAGTTCTTC. This encodes CASRTPSGSYNEQFF.

The chain is built from TRBV10-2 and TRBJ1-3; TRBD1 might be the D (5 bases). The CDR3 extends over 14 amino acids. Trimming removed 6 bases at V and 4 bases at J, with 13 bases between. Germline V CDR1 and CDR2: WSHSY, SAAADI. The CDR3 DNA reads as TGCGCCAGCAGCCCGACCAGGGCGGGAAACACCATATATTTT. Protein sequence: CASSPTRAGNTIYF.

The chain has TRBV7-9 and TRBJ2-5, with D tentatively TRBD2 (6 bases). The V end was cut by 8 bases, the J end by 2 bases, with 12 bases between. Germline V gene lookup returns CDR1 SEHNR and CDR2 FQNEAQ (reference sequence). This CDR3 has 13 amino acids. CDR3 nucleotide sequence: TGTGCCAGCGGATGGGGGGTTCAAGAGACCCAGTACTTC. Amino acids: CASGWGVQETQYF.

J is TRBJ1-1 and V is TRBV6-1; a possible D gene is TRBD1 (5 bases). Germline loops: CDR1 MNHNS, CDR2 SASEGT. Trimming took 6 bases from V and 7 from J, leaving 18 bases between them. The CDR3 runs 14 residues. The DNA of the CDR3 is TGTGCCAGCAGAGACTCCCGGGACTCGAGTGAAGCTTTCTTT. This sequence encodes CASRDSRDSSEAFF.

This clonotype came up a few times. The chain employs TRBV18 and TRBJ2-1; TRBD2 matches at 10 bases. Germline V lookup: CDR1 KGHSH, CDR2 LQKENI. This CDR3 region has 17 residues. J lost 2 bases, V lost 0 bases, and 4 bases had no gene match. CDR3 nucleotide sequence: TGTGCCAGCTCACCACCGGCTAGCGGGGGTACCTACAATGAGCAGTTCTTC. Protein: CASSPPASGGTYNEQFF.

Of note for this clonotype: This CDR3 fails to terminate in the conserved phenylalanine or tryptophan, so it likely reflects a read error. The rearrangement joins TRBV20-1 to TRBJ2-2; 14 bases match TRBD2. The CDR3 contains 16 residues. Trimming at V came to 5 bases and at J to 6 bases, leaving 8 bases not matched to a gene. The V gene's germline CDR1 is DFQATT and CDR2 SNEGSKA (reference sequence). CDR3 amino acids: CSASRLAGGFPGELFL. CDR3 bases: TGCAGTGCTTCCAGACTAGCGGGGGGGTTCCCCGGGGAGCTGTTTCTT.

V gene TRBV18 combines with J gene TRBJ2-7, with D possibly being TRBD1 or TRBD2 (6 bases each). The V end lost 1 base, the J end lost 5 bases, and 18 bases lay between the germline ends. The CDR3 has 16 amino acids. Germline-derived CDR1 and CDR2 are KGHSH and LQKENI. This CDR3 reads CASSPQGGLGYNEQYF. The CDR3 DNA follows: TGTGCCAGCTCACCACAGGGGGGCCTGGGTTACAACGAGCAGTACTTC. Combining the CDR3 with reference TRBV18 and TRBJ2-7 gives the whole variable domain NAGVMQNPRHLVRRRGQEARLRCSPMKGHSHVYWYRQLPEEGLKFMVYLQKENIIDESGMPKERFSAEFPKEGPSILRIQQVVRGDSAAYFCASSPQGGLGYNEQYFGPGTRLTVT.

This clonotype was seen ten or more times. This sequence joins TRBV5-5 and TRBJ2-2, with D unresolved. In germline, CDR1 is SGHKS, CDR2 YYEKEE (reference sequence). The CDR3 length is 15 residues. V lost 1 base and J lost 3, with 10 bases in between. CDR3 amino acids: CASSLLHVDTGELFF. The CDR3 DNA is TGTGCCAGCAGCTTGCTCCACGTGGACACCGGGGAGCTGTTTTTT.

Points on this clonotype: A much larger clone differs by one base, so this may be a read error. The CDR3 carries no conserved terminal phenylalanine or tryptophan, so it likely arises from a read error. This rearrangement joins TRBV15 to TRBJ2-2; 12 bases align to TRBD1. Per the germline V gene, CDR1 is LNHNV and CDR2 is YYDKDF (reference sequence). V lost 4 bases to trimming and J lost 5 bases; unmatched junction nucleotides: 2. The CDR3 sequence is 15 residues long. CDR3 amino acids: CATSMGQGATGELFV. DNA for the CDR3: TGTGCCACCAGCATGGGACAGGGGGCAACCGGGGAGCTGTTTGTT.

In its sample, this clonotype was seen a few times. V usage is TRBV4-1 and J usage is TRBJ1-6; D is possibly TRBD1 (6 bases). Deletions cut 1 base from V and 9 bases from J, with 13 bases between. This CDR3 region has 15 residues. CDR1 and CDR2 (germline): MGHRA, YSYEKL. In DNA, the CDR3 is TGCGCCAGCAGCCAAGTGGGGGGGCTACGTTCACCCCTCCACTTT. It yields the protein CASSQVGGLRSPLHF.

This clonotype came up a few times. The rearrangement links TRBV19 to TRBJ2-7; unclear D gene. Trimming stripped 3 bases from V and 2 bases from J, with 11 bases between. This CDR3 is built from 14 residues. The germline CDR1 and CDR2 sequences are LNHDA and SQIVND (reference sequence). CDR3 bases: TGTGCCAGTAGTATTTATGCCAGCCCCTACGAGCAGTACTTC. As protein: CASSIYASPYEQYF.

This clonotype was seen ten or more times. The chain employs TRBV11-1 and TRBJ1-3; D gene unclear. The CDR3 runs to 12 residues. The V gene's germline CDR1 is SGHAT and CDR2 FQDESV (reference sequence). Trimming cost V 3 bases and J 8 bases, with 8 bases left between them. CDR3 protein: CASSFSGDTIYF. CDR3 sequence (DNA): TGTGCCAGCAGCTTTTCCGGGGACACCATATATTTT. The whole variable domain, remainder taken from reference TRBV11-1 and TRBJ1-3, is EAEVAQSPRYKITEKSQAVAFWCDPISGHATLYWYRQILGQGPELLVQFQDESVVDDSQLPKDRFSAERLKGVDSTLKIQPAELGDSAMYLCASSFSGDTIYFGEGSWLTVV.

The genes are TRBV15 and TRBJ2-7; tentatively, D is TRBD1 or TRBD2 (5 bases each). Germline values: CDR1 LNHNV, CDR2 YYDKDF (reference sequence). CDR3 length: 13 residues. V was clipped by 3 bases and J by 3 bases, with 9 bases between them. The CDR3 nucleotides read TGTGCCACCAGCAGGCCGGGGCTCTACGAGCAGTACTTC. The encoded protein is CATSRPGLYEQYF. Combining the CDR3 with reference TRBV15 and TRBJ2-7 gives the whole variable domain DAMVIQNPRYQVTQFGKPVTLSCSQTLNHNVMYWYQQKSSQAPKLLFHYYDKDFNNEADTPDNFQSRRPNTSFCFLDIRSPGLGDTAMYLCATSRPGLYEQYFGPGTRLTVT.

V and J are TRBV5-6 and TRBJ2-2; D is undetermined. The germline CDR1 and CDR2 sequences are SGHDT and YYEEEE. Trimming removed 4 bases from V and 6 bases from J, with 19 bases in between. The CDR3 is 16 amino acids. As DNA, the CDR3 is TGTGCCAGCAGCCCGGCCGGCCTAGTAATTTCCGGGGAGCTGTTTTTT. Translated, it gives CASSPAGLVISGELFF.

This clonotype was seen repeatedly, ten times or more. The V gene is TRBV2, the J gene TRBJ1-1, with D perhaps TRBD1 (6 bases). The length of the CDR3 is 15 residues. Trimming took off 9 bases at V and 10 bases at J, with 27 bases between the two ends. Germline-derived CDR1 and CDR2 are SNHLY and FYNNEI. In DNA, the CDR3 is TGTGCCAGTAATAGGGGGGGCGCGAACCTGGTCGGAGCTTTCTTT. Translated: CASNRGGANLVGAFF.

In its sample, this clonotype was seen many times. The rearrangement joins TRBV20-1 to TRBJ2-1; 7 bases line up with TRBD2. Trimming at V came to 6 bases and at J to 4 bases, leaving 12 bases not matched to a gene. Germline CDR1 is DFQATT and CDR2 is SNEGSKA (reference sequence). The length of the CDR3 is 15 residues. The CDR3 DNA reads TGCAGTGCCTCTCGGCCCGGGACTAAGTACAATGAGCAGTTCTTC. Its translation: CSASRPGTKYNEQFF.

This clonotype was counted between two and nine times. The chain recombines TRBV18 with TRBJ2-2; TRBD1 agrees at 8 bases. CDR1 and CDR2 (germline): KGHSH, LQKENI. CDR3 size: 16 residues. The ends lost 3 bases at V and 2 bases at J; junction bases unmatched: 5. This CDR3 is CASSPKQGANTGELFF. The CDR3 region has the DNA TGTGCCAGCTCACCGAAGCAGGGGGCTAACACCGGGGAGCTGTTTTTT.

This clonotype showed up just a few times. This chain links TRBV27 with TRBJ2-7; 13 positions match TRBD2. CDR3 length: 17 residues. Germline lookup yields CDR1 MNHEY and CDR2 SMNVEV (reference sequence). The junction had 6 bases not matched to a gene; V was cut back by 3 bases and J by 1 base. The CDR3 bases are TGTGCCAGCAGTTTTAGACTAGCGGGAGGACATTCCTACGAGCAGTACTTC. Protein: CASSFRLAGGHSYEQYF.

J is TRBJ2-3 and V is TRBV18; D remains unclear. V lost 1 base and J 0 bases, leaving 17 bases between the germline ends. The CDR3 runs 18 residues. In germline, CDR1 is KGHSH, CDR2 LQKENI. The CDR3 nucleotides are TGTGCCAGCTCACCACGGATATCCGGGCCCTCTAGCACAGATACGCAGTATTTT. As protein: CASSPRISGPSSTDTQYF.

At least ten counts were recorded for this clonotype. The genes are TRBV6-1 and TRBJ1-1, with 8 bases matching TRBD1. CDR3 size: 14 residues. V shed 6 bases, J shed 4 bases, and the junction held 7 bases outside the gene matches. Germline lookup yields CDR1 MNHNS and CDR2 SASEGT. The CDR3 DNA reads TGTGCCAGCAGCACGGACAGGGCGGTCACTGAAGCTTTCTTT. This translates into CASSTDRAVTEAFF.

This clonotype has just a few counts. The chain is built from TRBV9 and TRBJ1-6; D unclear. Germline CDR1 is SGDLS and CDR2 is YYNGEE. The V end was cut by 0 bases, the J end by 0 bases, with 10 bases between. The CDR3 consists of 17 residues. The CDR3 DNA sequence: TGTGCCAGCAGCGTAGCGCCCAGCAGCTCCTATAATTCACCCCTCCACTTT. Its protein product is CASSVAPSSSYNSPLHF.